This note documents a single T cell receptor (beta chain) sequence. This CDR3 region has 15 residues. Deletions cut 0 bases from V and 1 base from J, with 10 bases between. Germline-derived CDR1 and CDR2 are SGHDT and YYEEEE. This specimen comes from a study of CD8 T cells in Susac syndrome. After extraction with the RNeasy kit, roughly 0.45 to 1 ug of the RNA was reverse transcribed using random hexamers. TCRdb re-called the immunoSEQ multiplex PCR reads through MiXCR, storing one row per CDR3 protein. The data show 140,000 or so distinct CDR3 sequences, around 94% seen once. Sequencing of TCR beta was carried out in blood CD8+ and CD4+ T cells.

Sequenced material: CD4+ T cells from PBMCs. The TCR originated in a human donor in good health. The chain links TRBV5-6 to TRBJ1-1, with no clear D. DNA of the CDR3: TGTGCCAGCAGCTTGGCCCGGCCTAAGAACACTGAAGCTTTCTTT. This gives the protein CASSLARPKNTEAFF.